One sample yielded the 17 T cell receptor beta chains listed below, sequenced in a study of cytomegalovirus exposure and HLA in healthy donors. It was with 60 Vbeta and 13 Jbeta primers that the PCR ran. The repertoire was sequenced with immunoSEQ multiplex PCR; TCRdb's copy has only in-frame clones and lacks some. The sample has approximately 89,000 clones; around two thirds are singletons. The sample comprised PBMCs. The receptors were gathered from a woman under 40 in good health and CMV-seropositive.

The chain employs TRBV25-1 and TRBJ1-6; D is possibly TRBD1 (6 bases). V gave up 4 bases and J gave up 7 bases, with 11 bases separating them. The CDR3 has 14 residues. Germline assignment: CDR1 MGHDK and CDR2 SYGVNS. The CDR3 spells CASSATGLNSPLHF. CDR3 in DNA: TGTGCCAGCAGTGCAACAGGGTTGAATTCACCCCTCCACTTT. The full variable domain, its missing parts supplied by reference TRBV25-1 and TRBJ1-6, is EADIYQTPRYLVIGTGKKITLECSQTMGHDKMYWYQQDPGMELHLIHYSYGVNSTEKGDLSSESTVSRIRTEHFPLTLESARPSHTSQYLCASSATGLNSPLHFGNGTRLTVT.

The V and J genes are TRBV29-1 and TRBJ2-7; D ambiguous. Germline CDR1 SQVTM, CDR2 ANQGSEA. The CDR3 loop spans 13 amino acids. Trimming cost V 7 bases and J 6 bases, with 19 bases left between them. The CDR3 spells CSARRQVPGEQYF. In DNA form, the CDR3 reads TGCAGCGCCCGGCGTCAGGTTCCTGGCGAGCAGTACTTC.

The rearrangement links TRBV2 to TRBJ2-1; 7 nucleotides match TRBD2. Germline V lookup: CDR1 SNHLY, CDR2 FYNNEI. The CDR3 contains 13 residues. J lost 4 bases, V lost 8 bases, and 5 bases had no gene match. The CDR3 loop is CASRSGEYNEQFF. CDR3 in DNA: TGTGCCAGCCGGAGCGGGGAATACAATGAGCAGTTCTTC. The entire variable domain, with the rest obtained from reference TRBV2 and TRBJ2-1, is as follows: EPEVTQTPSHQVTQMGQEVILRCVPISNHLYFYWYRQILGQKVEFLVSFYNNEISEKSEIFDDQFSVERPDGSNFTLKIRSTKLEDSAMYFCASRSGEYNEQFFGPGTRLTVL.

The chain combines TRBV7-2 with TRBJ1-1; 7 bases match TRBD1. This CDR3 comprises 13 residues. With V trimmed by 5 bases and J by 11 bases, 11 bases remained unmatched. The germline CDR1 and CDR2 sequences are SGHTA and FQGNSA. CDR3 coding DNA: TGTGCCAGCAGCGAGTTTCGAGACAGGGAGGCTTTCTTT. It translates to CASSEFRDREAFF.

This CDR3 reads CASSFRDNQPQHF. CDR3 bases: TGTGCCAGCAGCTTCAGGGACAATCAGCCCCAGCATTTT. This chain connects TRBV5-5 to TRBJ1-5, with D tentatively TRBD1 (5 bases). V was shortened by 2 bases and J by 3 bases, with 6 bases between the two germline ends. Per germline, CDR1 SGHKS and CDR2 YYEKEE (reference sequence). The CDR3 is 13 residues long.

This sequence joins TRBV7-2 and TRBJ1-4; TRBD1 agrees at 7 bases. This CDR3 has 14 residues. Germline V lookup: CDR1 SGHTA, CDR2 FQGNSA. Trimming at V came to 6 bases and at J to 1 base, leaving 2 bases not matched to a gene. CDR3 protein: CASSRDRTNEKLFF. The CDR3 DNA follows: TGTGCCAGCAGTCGGGACAGAACTAATGAAAAACTGTTTTTT.

This clone was seen more than once but under ten times. The rearrangement links TRBV7-9 to TRBJ1-5; possibly TRBD1 for D (5 bases). Per the germline V gene, CDR1 is SEHNR and CDR2 is FQNEAQ (reference sequence). The V end was cut by 5 bases, the J end by 5 bases, with 7 bases between. This CDR3 comprises 12 residues. Written as DNA, the CDR3 is TGTGCCAGCAGCAAGGGGTATCAGCCCCAGCATTTT. Translated, it gives CASSKGYQPQHF.

This clone was recorded a few times. The rearrangement uses TRBV6-5 and TRBJ2-7; D is perhaps TRBD1 (5 bases). The germline V and J ends were trimmed by 2 bases and 2 bases, with 10 bases remaining between them. CDR3 length: 14 residues. Germline V CDR1 and CDR2: MNHEY, SVGAGI. The CDR3 loop reads CASSYTQGTYEQYF. The CDR3 nucleotides read TGTGCCAGCAGTTACACTCAGGGAACCTACGAGCAGTACTTC.

This clone was seen once. The chain couples TRBV19 to TRBJ1-1; TRBD1 might be the D (6 bases). The CDR3 sequence is 13 residues long. V was pared by 9 bases and J by 0 bases, with 11 bases between. Looked up from germline, CDR1 is LNHDA and CDR2 is SQIVND (reference sequence). The CDR3 DNA reads TGTGCCAGCGGACAGTTCTTGAACACTGAAGCTTTCTTT. Its protein product is CASGQFLNTEAFF.

The chain has TRBV5-6 and TRBJ2-7; D unclear. The V and J ends lost 0 bases and 6 bases respectively, with 4 bases between them. CDR3 length: 11 residues. Germline V lookup: CDR1 SGHDT, CDR2 YYEEEE. The CDR3 protein is CASSLGAEQYF. The DNA for the CDR3 is TGTGCCAGCAGCTTGGGGGCCGAGCAGTACTTC.

J is TRBJ1-4 and V is TRBV5-6; TRBD1 matches 8 bases. J lost 4 bases, V lost 3 bases, and 5 bases had no gene match. Germline CDR1 SGHDT, CDR2 YYEEEE. This CDR3 is built from 15 residues. The CDR3 sequence is CASSSGTGLNEKLFF. The CDR3 DNA sequence: TGTGCCAGCAGCTCCGGGACAGGACTTAATGAAAAACTGTTTTTT.

The gene calls are TRBV21-1 and TRBJ2-1; the table assigns TRBD2, which was not confirmed against the DNA. TRBV21-1 is listed as a pseudogene. The CDR3 has 16 residues. In DNA, the CDR3 is TGTGCCAGCAGCAAGACTAGCGGGGGGGCTGGGAATGAGCAGTTCTTC. Translated: CASSKTSGGAGNEQFF.

This chain joins TRBV7-3 and TRBJ2-1, with 9 bases identical to TRBD2. Germline values: CDR1 SGHTA, CDR2 FQGTGA. V trimming: 2 bases; J trimming: 5 bases; junction bases outside the gene matches: 7. The length of the CDR3 is 16 residues. CDR3 loop: CASSLVGSGSHNEQFF. The CDR3 nucleotides read TGTGCCAGCAGCTTAGTTGGTAGCGGGAGCCACAATGAGCAGTTCTTC.

This chain connects TRBV2 to TRBJ2-3; the D gene is possibly TRBD2 (5 bases). The CDR3 runs to 14 residues. Per the germline V gene, CDR1 is SNHLY and CDR2 is FYNNEI. Trimming shortened V by 5 bases and J by 2 bases, and 11 bases separated the two germline ends. The CDR3, as DNA: TGTGCCAGCAGTACTCTAGCTTCCACAGATACGCAGTATTTT. It encodes CASSTLASTDTQYF.

The chain carries TRBV12-5 and TRBJ2-1; TRBD2 agrees at 15 bases. Germline V gene sequence: CDR1 LGHNT, CDR2 FRNRAP. V was pared by 1 base and J by 7 bases, with 8 bases of the junction left unmatched. There are 18 residues in the CDR3. The CDR3 sequence: CASGLDSWTSGGANEQFF. CDR3 nucleotides: TGTGCTAGTGGTTTGGACAGTTGGACTAGCGGGGGGGCAAATGAGCAGTTCTTC. The full variable domain, completed using reference TRBV12-5 and TRBJ2-1, is DARVTQTPRHKVTEMGQEVTMRCQPILGHNTVFWYRQTMMQGLELLAYFRNRAPLDDSGMPKDRFSAEMPDATLATLKIQPSEPRDSAVYFCASGLDSWTSGGANEQFFGPGTRLTVL.

The rearrangement joins TRBV30 to TRBJ1-1; 9 bases are shared with TRBD1. The CDR3 has 13 amino acids. V was clipped by 2 bases and J by 5 bases; unmatched bases: 3. Germline assignment: CDR1 GTSNPN and CDR2 SVGIG (reference sequence). CDR3 region: CAWSSTGGTEAFF. CDR3 DNA: TGTGCCTGGAGTTCGACAGGGGGGACTGAAGCTTTCTTT.

The chain joins TRBV4-1 to TRBJ2-7; D remains ambiguous. The length of the CDR3 is 16 residues. The germline V gene encodes CDR1 MGHRA and CDR2 YSYEKL. Trimming took 4 bases from V and 0 from J, leaving 16 bases between them. Written as DNA, the CDR3 is TGCGCCAGCAGCCGGGCCTTTATCGGTAGCTCCTACGAGCAGTACTTC. Amino acids: CASSRAFIGSSYEQYF.